Shown below are 17 T cell receptor beta chains from a single sample sequenced in a study of shared clonotypes between healthy human individuals. This table comes from immunoSEQ multiplex PCR, and its TCRdb copy is limited to in-frame clones, with some not included. The repertoire holds over 1.4 million clones, with 95% to 97% as singletons. Source material: naive CD4+ T cells sorted from blood. The sample's subset: CD45RA+ positively selected. Source of these receptors: a man in his thirties or forties in good health.

The CDR3 sequence: CASSIGTPTDTQYF. CDR3 bases: TGTGCCAGCAGCATCGGGACACCCACAGATACGCAGTATTTT. The rearrangement links TRBV7-6 to TRBJ2-3; D might be TRBD1 (6 bases). Germline assignment: CDR1 SGHVS and CDR2 FNYEAQ. V shed 5 bases and J shed 2 bases, with 11 bases lying between them. The CDR3 covers 14 residues.

V usage is TRBV18 and J usage is TRBJ2-3, with D unclear. Germline V gene lookup returns CDR1 KGHSH and CDR2 LQKENI. CDR3 length: 11 residues. Deletions cut 5 bases from V and 4 bases from J, with 4 bases between. The CDR3 DNA reads TGTGCCAGCTCAGTGGCAGATACGCAGTATTTT. The encoded protein is CASSVADTQYF.

The gene calls are TRBV28 and TRBJ1-5; a weak D match, TRBD1 (5 bases). Germline V CDR1 and CDR2: MDHEN, SYDVKM. The V end was cut by 6 bases, the J end by 11 bases, with 20 bases between. There are 14 residues in the CDR3. The CDR3 DNA reads as TGTGCCAGCAGCACGAGGGGCATCGGTAAATCCCAGCATTTT. It is translated as CASSTRGIGKSQHF.

The chain recombines TRBV18 with TRBJ2-3, with 9 bases aligning to TRBD2. V lost 2 bases to trimming and J lost 3 bases; unmatched junction nucleotides: 6. The germline V gene has CDR1 KGHSH and CDR2 LQKENI. The CDR3 length is 16 residues. Written as DNA, the CDR3 is TGTGCCAGCTCACCAGTTAGCGGGAGTTCTACAGATACGCAGTATTTT. Translating gives CASSPVSGSSTDTQYF.

The J gene is TRBJ2-1, the V gene TRBV11-1; TRBD1 aligns across 9 bases. Germline V gene sequence: CDR1 SGHAT, CDR2 FQDESV (reference sequence). V lost 5 bases and J lost 6; bases outside the gene matches: 8. The CDR3 is 15 residues long. CDR3 loop: CASSTRDRDRNEQFF. Written as DNA, the CDR3 is TGTGCCAGCAGCACCCGGGACAGGGATCGCAATGAGCAGTTCTTC.

The V call is TRBV16, the J call TRBJ1-2; TRBD1 might be the D (5 bases). Trimming stripped 6 bases from V and 0 bases from J, with 11 bases between. Per germline, CDR1 KGHSY and CDR2 FQNENV. The CDR3 sequence is 14 residues long. For the CDR3, the DNA is TGTGCCAGCAGTCTGGGACGGTCTAACTATGGCTACACCTTC. Translating it yields CASSLGRSNYGYTF. The whole variable domain, filled in from reference TRBV16 and TRBJ1-2, reads GEEVAQTPKHLVRGEGQKAKLYCAPIKGHSYVFWYQQVLKNEFKFLISFQNENVFDETGMPKERFSAKCLPNSPCSLEIQATKLEDSAVYFCASSLGRSNYGYTFGSGTRLTVV.

The genes are TRBV4-3 and TRBJ2-5; 11 bases line up with TRBD1. This CDR3 region has 15 residues. With V trimmed by 0 bases and J by 9 bases, 6 bases remained unmatched. Per the germline V gene, CDR1 is LGHNA and CDR2 is YSLEER. The CDR3 is CASSQETGQGGAQYF. The DNA for the CDR3 is TGCGCCAGCAGCCAAGAGACGGGACAGGGGGGGGCCCAGTACTTC.

This chain joins TRBV18 and TRBJ1-3; TRBD1 agrees at 7 bases. The CDR3 sequence is 15 residues long. Germline-derived CDR1 and CDR2 are KGHSH and LQKENI. Trimming at V came to 5 bases and at J to 2 bases, leaving 6 bases not matched to a gene. In nucleotides, the CDR3 is TGTGCCAGCTCAAACCTGAGGGGGCCTGGAAACACCATATATTTT. This sequence encodes CASSNLRGPGNTIYF.

As concerns this clone: The identical CDR3 is also encoded by other nucleotide sequences in the sample. The CDR3 DNA is TGTGCCAGTAGTCGGACAGGGGGAAGCTACAATGAGCAGTTCTTC. Residues: CASSRTGGSYNEQFF. This sequence joins TRBV19 and TRBJ2-1; the match to TRBD1 covers 10 bases. The CDR3 totals 15 residues. Germline CDR1 and CDR2: LNHDA and SQIVND (reference sequence). V shed 5 bases, J shed 3 bases, and the junction held 4 bases outside the gene matches.

The chain has TRBV5-1 and TRBJ2-7, with D perhaps TRBD2 (6 bases). This CDR3 has 15 amino acids. Looked up from germline, CDR1 is SGHRS and CDR2 is YFSETQ. V gave up 0 bases and J gave up 4 bases, with 14 bases separating them. The DNA for the CDR3 is TGCGCCAGCAGCTTGGTTCAGGGCCGGGGGTACGAGCAGTACTTC. Encoded protein: CASSLVQGRGYEQYF.

The chain has TRBV5-4 and TRBJ1-4; D may be TRBD1 (5 bases). The CDR3 spans 14 residues. Germline CDR1 and CDR2: SGHNT and YYREEE (reference sequence). V lost 0 bases and J 5 bases, leaving 8 bases between the germline ends. The DNA of the CDR3 is TGTGCCAGCAGCTTGGCAGGGCCGAATGAAAAACTGTTTTTT. It yields the protein CASSLAGPNEKLFF.

This chain links TRBV15 with TRBJ2-3, with 8 bases matching TRBD1. CDR3 size: 14 residues. Germline V gene sequence: CDR1 LNHNV, CDR2 YYDKDF (reference sequence). V trimming: 3 bases; J trimming: 5 bases; junction bases outside the gene matches: 4. The CDR3 nucleotides are TGTGCCACCAGCAGGGGGACAGGTCAAGATACGCAGTATTTT. Its protein is CATSRGTGQDTQYF.

This chain connects TRBV7-3 to TRBJ2-3; a possible D gene is TRBD2 (5 bases). The germline V gene encodes CDR1 SGHTA and CDR2 FQGTGA. Deletions cut 5 bases from V and 5 bases from J, with 11 bases between. The CDR3 has 13 amino acids. The CDR3 DNA follows: TGTGCCAGCAGCCTACTAGTATTAGATACGCAGTATTTT. Translation: CASSLLVLDTQYF.

V and J are TRBV27 and TRBJ2-7, with 14 bases matching TRBD2. The germline gives CDR1 MNHEY, CDR2 SMNVEV (reference sequence). Unmatched junction bases numbered 10, after V lost 8 bases and J lost 4 bases. This CDR3 comprises 16 residues. CDR3 in amino acids: CASATSGRAEEYEQYF. CDR3 coding DNA: TGTGCCAGCGCGACTAGCGGGAGGGCCGAGGAGTACGAGCAGTACTTC.

The chain combines TRBV27 with TRBJ2-2; 7 bases map to TRBD2. The germline V gene encodes CDR1 MNHEY and CDR2 SMNVEV (reference sequence). CDR3 size: 16 residues. J gave up 4 bases and V 4 bases, and 9 bases lay outside the gene matches. CDR3 protein: CASSCPLGRCTGELFF. CDR3 DNA: TGTGCCAGCAGTTGCCCTCTCGGGAGGTGCACCGGGGAGCTGTTTTTT.

The V gene is TRBV10-3, the J gene TRBJ2-7, with 7 bases aligning to TRBD2. Trimming removed 0 bases from V and 2 bases from J; junction bases left unmatched: 4. The germline gives CDR1 ENHRY, CDR2 SYGVKD. This CDR3 comprises 15 residues. The CDR3 here is CAISESLAVAYEQYF. Written as DNA, the CDR3 is TGTGCCATCAGTGAGTCTCTAGCGGTGGCCTACGAGCAGTACTTC.

The chain has TRBV4-1 and TRBJ2-7; TRBD2 might be the D (5 bases). Trimming removed 2 bases at V and 6 bases at J, with 20 bases between. Germline V gene sequence: CDR1 MGHRA, CDR2 YSYEKL. CDR3 length: 16 amino acids. CDR3 bases: TGCGCCAGCAGCCAACCTGGCGGGCCCCTGGGAGCCGAGCAGTACTTC. Translated, it gives CASSQPGGPLGAEQYF.